Presented here are 14 T cell receptor beta chains from one specimen sequenced in a study of shared clonotypes between healthy human individuals. Some clones are missing from TCRdb's copy, which holds only in-frame ones; the method was immunoSEQ multiplex PCR. The table has about a million clones, 60% to 80% seen once. The sequenced sample consisted of memory CD4+ T cells from PBMCs. The subset is: CD45RA-negative fraction. These receptors originate from a man younger than 35 in good health. Some clones in this sample may be carry-over from other donors' samples.

The chain carries TRBV7-6 and TRBJ1-3; no definite D call. The CDR3 contains 15 residues. Germline V CDR1 and CDR2: SGHVS, FNYEAQ. V was shortened by 8 bases and J by 12 bases, with 26 bases between the two germline ends. The CDR3 bases are TGTGCCAGCGGCCAAGAACGGTACTCTGGAACGGGCATATATTTT. The encoded protein is CASGQERYSGTGIYF.

CDR3: CASKPLLSPDTQYF. The CDR3 DNA sequence: TGTGCCAGCAAACCCCTACTCTCCCCAGATACGCAGTATTTT. The chain couples TRBV6-6 to TRBJ2-3; unclear D gene. The CDR3 runs to 14 residues. Per the germline V gene, CDR1 is MNHNY and CDR2 is SVGAGI (reference sequence). The ends were cut back, 7 bases at V and 4 bases at J, with 15 bases in the middle.

The V gene is TRBV14, the J gene TRBJ1-2, with TRBD1 matching over 10 bases. Germline CDR1 SGHDN, CDR2 FVKESK. V lost 3 bases to trimming and J lost 3 bases; unmatched junction nucleotides: 7. This CDR3 contains 16 residues. The CDR3 loop is CASSHLPGQGHYGYTF. As DNA, the CDR3 is TGTGCCAGCAGCCATCTGCCGGGACAGGGGCACTATGGCTACACCTTC.

The V and J genes are TRBV18 and TRBJ2-1; perhaps TRBD2 as D (6 bases). The V end lost 5 bases, the J end lost 0 bases, and 14 bases lay between the germline ends. Germline V gives CDR1 KGHSH, CDR2 LQKENI. The CDR3 runs to 16 residues. CDR3 nucleotides: TGTGCCAGCTCAGTGATAGCGGCCTTCTCCTACAATGAGCAGTTCTTC. This gives the protein CASSVIAAFSYNEQFF.

The CDR3 loop reads CASSFYFQGADTQYF. CDR3 bases: TGTGCCAGCAGTTTTTACTTCCAGGGGGCCGATACGCAGTATTTT. The chain recombines TRBV27 with TRBJ2-3; 8 bases are a match to TRBD1. V dropped 3 bases and J dropped 6; count of bases not matched to a gene: 8. Germline CDR1 is MNHEY and CDR2 is SMNVEV (reference sequence). CDR3 length: 15 residues.

The rearrangement uses TRBV11-1 and TRBJ2-2; D may correspond to TRBD1 or TRBD2 (5 bases each). Between the trimmed V and J ends, which lost 4 bases and 6 bases, there was a span of 12 bases. Germline V gene sequence: CDR1 SGHAT, CDR2 FQDESV (reference sequence). The CDR3 runs to 14 residues. In DNA, the CDR3 is TGTGCCAGCAGCTCTGTGCGAGGGGCCGGGGAGCTGTTTTTT. Protein sequence: CASSSVRGAGELFF. Using reference TRBV11-1 and TRBJ2-2 for the parts outside the CDR3, the full variable domain is EAEVAQSPRYKITEKSQAVAFWCDPISGHATLYWYRQILGQGPELLVQFQDESVVDDSQLPKDRFSAERLKGVDSTLKIQPAELGDSAMYLCASSSVRGAGELFFGEGSRLTVL.

V gene TRBV10-3 combines with J gene TRBJ2-7; D might be TRBD1 (5 bases). V lost 6 bases, J lost 3 bases, and 9 bases lay in between. The CDR3 spans 12 residues. The germline V gene has CDR1 ENHRY and CDR2 SYGVKD. In DNA, the CDR3 is TGTGCCATCAGCGGACATCTCTACGAGCAGTACTTC. Translating gives CAISGHLYEQYF.

The chain uses TRBV29-1 and TRBJ1-1, with unresolved D. Looked up from germline, CDR1 is SQVTM and CDR2 is ANQGSEA. With 3 bases removed from V and 7 bases from J, the gap between germline ends came to 6 bases. The CDR3 sequence is 10 residues long. CDR3 amino acids: CSVDQVEAFF. In nucleotides, the CDR3 is TGCAGCGTTGACCAGGTTGAAGCTTTCTTT.

The rearrangement joins TRBV29-1 to TRBJ1-2; the D gene is possibly TRBD1 (6 bases). The V end lost 3 bases, the J end lost 4 bases, and 9 bases lay between the germline ends. The CDR3 totals 12 residues. Germline V CDR1 and CDR2: SQVTM, ANQGSEA. CDR3 sequence: CSVEVGGYGYTF. The DNA for the CDR3 is TGCAGCGTTGAGGTAGGGGGCTATGGCTACACCTTC.

The chain joins TRBV7-2 to TRBJ1-2; maybe TRBD1 (5 bases). CDR3 length equals 15 residues. V lost 8 bases and J lost 1, with 17 bases in between. The V gene's germline CDR1 is SGHTA and CDR2 FQGNSA. The CDR3 protein is CASLFDRGSNYGYTF. The CDR3 DNA is TGTGCCAGCCTCTTTGACAGAGGGAGTAACTATGGCTACACCTTC.

This clone turned up a few times. The V call is TRBV4-3, the J call TRBJ2-3; D call uncertain. CDR3 size: 17 residues. Germline V gene sequence: CDR1 LGHNA, CDR2 YSLEER. The V end lost 3 bases, the J end lost 2 bases, and 18 bases lay between the germline ends. The CDR3 sequence: CASSQALLLKYTDTQYF. The CDR3 region has the DNA TGCGCCAGCAGCCAGGCACTCCTTCTGAAGTACACAGATACGCAGTATTTT.

This clone was seen only once. The genes are TRBV13 and TRBJ2-1, with 8 bases identical to TRBD2. The germline CDR1 and CDR2 sequences are PRHDT and FYEKMQ (reference sequence). This CDR3 is 14 amino acids long. Trimming cost V 6 bases and J 4 bases; bases outside gene matches: 5. CDR3 in amino acids: CASRTGGRYNEQFF. Here the CDR3 DNA reads TGTGCCAGCAGAACGGGAGGGAGATACAATGAGCAGTTCTTC.

A note on this clone: This same CDR3 is encoded by further DNA sequences in the sample. The chain uses TRBV5-8 and TRBJ1-5, with D uncertain. Germline V gene sequence: CDR1 SGHTS, CDR2 YDEGEE. The CDR3 is 14 amino acids. Trimming pared 2 bases from V and 1 base from J, leaving 7 bases between. In DNA, the CDR3 is TGTGCCAGCAGCTTTCTCGGGAGCAATCAGCCCCAGCATTTT. Translating it yields CASSFLGSNQPQHF.

V gene TRBV4-3 combines with J gene TRBJ2-2; D is undetermined. This CDR3 is 16 amino acids long. Germline V gene sequence: CDR1 LGHNA, CDR2 YSLEER. V was trimmed by 1 base and J by 0 bases, leaving 9 bases between them. CDR3 loop: CASSQALATNTGELFF. The CDR3 nucleotides are TGCGCCAGCAGCCAAGCGTTAGCCACGAACACCGGGGAGCTGTTTTTT.